A few counts support the clone carrying this T cell receptor (beta chain). Its antigen is not identified. Trimming shortened V by 2 bases and J by 15 bases, and 14 bases separated the two germline ends. The CDR3 spans 12 residues. Germline CDR1 and CDR2: MNHEY and SVGEGT. One entry per CDR3 protein results from TCRdb running MiXCR on the reads. The repertoire holds approximately 910,000 distinct CDR3 sequences, with roughly a third as singletons. This record comes from a study of T cell repertoires in cytomegalovirus infection. Study overall: CMV epitopes that were recently identified and HLA-C-restricted were used alongside well-studied HLA-B-restricted ones.

Whole-study findings and limits: The study found HLA-C-restricted CMV-specific TCR beta clonotypes dominating the ex vivo response.

This receptor was identified in a human donor in good health (CMV status not recorded). Some clones in this sample may be carry-over from other donors' samples. The source was cultured CD8+ T cells from PBMCs, collected from culture after CMV antigen stimulation. This chain uses TRBV6-2 or TRBV6-3 with TRBJ1-5; no clear D gene. The CDR3 nucleotides are TGTGCCAGCAGTTACAAAGGTTTCGTTTGGCATTTT. The encoded protein is CASSYKGFVWHF.